Listed below are T cell receptor beta chains from one sample, sequenced in a study of chemoradiotherapy in HPV16-positive cancers. The assay was immunoSEQ multiplex PCR, and TCRdb's table has in-frame clones only and misses some. Among more than 5,000 clones listed, 85% were seen once. The sample in question was tumor tissue, obtained from a patient who underwent chemoradiotherapy. All receptors derive from a human donor with HPV-associated anogenital cancer. Each CDR3 is given with its conserved first and last residue. A D gene is named only where the DNA matches it firmly. Some rows have no size entry. The others give once, few or many, or a class for an expanded clone.

D,size,J,V,length,CDR3,DNA
-,-,TRBJ2-1,TRBV30,14,CAWSGTGTYNEQFF,TGTGCCTGGAGTGGGACGGGGACCTACAATGAGCAGTTCTTC
TRBD2,few,TRBJ2-5,TRBV5-1,18,CASSWGLAGGRGQETQYF,TGCGCCAGCAGCTGGGGACTAGCGGGGGGCCGAGGACAAGAGACCCAGTACTTC
-,-,TRBJ2-1,TRBV6-1,14,CASSERGDRFLCLF,TGTGCCAGCAGTGAAAGGGGGGACAGATTTTTATGTCTCTTC
-,-,TRBJ2-5,TRBV27,12,CASSRNQETQYF,TGTGCCAGCAGCCGTAACCAAGAGACCCAGTACTTC
-,-,TRBJ2-2,TRBV4-2,13,CASSQDRPGELFF,TGTGCCAGCAGCCAAGATCGCCCCGGGGAGCTGTTTTTT
-,-,TRBJ1-2,TRBV9,13,CASSVDGTDGYTF,TGTGCCAGCAGCGTAGACGGGACGGATGGCTACACCTTC
-,once,TRBJ2-1,TRBV5-1,13,CATSDSSYNEQFF,TGCGCCACTTCTGACAGCTCCTACAATGAGCAGTTCTTC
TRBD2,-,TRBJ2-1,TRBV14,15,CASSQVPGLGNEQFF,TGTGCCAGCAGCCAAGTACCGGGACTAGGCAATGAGCAGTTCTTC
-,once,TRBJ2-2,TRBV5-1,18,CASSLLPSTGPNTGELFF,TGCGCCAGCAGCTTGTTACCGTCAACGGGGCCAAACACCGGGGAGCTGTTTTTT
TRBD2,few,TRBJ2-3,TRBV19,18,CASSSISQTSISTDTQYF,TGTGCCAGTAGTTCAATATCCCAGACTAGCATATCCACAGATACGCAGTATTTT
TRBD1,-,TRBJ1-3,TRBV18,15,CASSGTVSSGNTIYF,TGTGCCAGCTCGGGGACAGTCTCCTCTGGAAACACCATATATTTT
TRBD1,-,TRBJ2-7,TRBV9,14,CASSSGQVSYEQYF,TGTGCCAGCAGCTCGGGACAGGTCTCCTACGAGCAGTACTTC
-,-,TRBJ1-2,TRBV29-1,14,CSVERPGGNYGYTF,TGCAGCGTTGAACGCCCGGGGGGGAACTATGGCTACACCTTC
TRBD2,-,TRBJ2-2,TRBV7-9,15,CASSVTSGVAGELFF,TGTGCCAGCAGCGTAACTAGCGGGGTTGCCGGGGAGCTGTTTTTT
-,-,TRBJ1-1,TRBV6-5,14,CATKRDITNTEAFF,TGTGCCACCAAGAGGGACATTACGAACACTGAAGCTTTCTTT
TRBD1,-,TRBJ1-6,TRBV5-5,13,CASSLQGGDLLHF,TGTGCCAGCAGCTTACAGGGGGGGGACCTCCTCCACTTT
-,once,TRBJ2-2,TRBV15,16,CATSSPSALGYGELFF,TGTGCCACCAGCAGTCCCTCGGCTCTGGGTTACGGGGAGCTGTTTTTT
-,-,TRBJ2-7,TRBV10-2,13,CASSETSSGEQYF,TGCGCCAGCAGTGAAACGTCGTCGGGTGAGCAGTACTTC
TRBD1,-,TRBJ1-2,TRBV6-6,13,CASSYGTVYGYTF,TGTGCCAGCAGCTACGGGACAGTCTATGGCTACACCTTC
-,-,TRBJ2-3,TRBV29-1,14,CSVVWAGFLDTQYF,TGCAGCGTTGTCTGGGCAGGTTTTTTGGATACGCAGTATTTT
TRBD2,-,TRBJ2-5,TRBV30,17,CAWSTQRGPQLQETQYF,TGTGCCTGGAGTACCCAGCGGGGACCCCAACTGCAAGAGACCCAGTACTTC
-,-,TRBJ1-5,TRBV2,18,CASSEATRTALGDQPQHF,TGTGCCAGCAGTGAAGCAACTCGGACAGCTCTAGGGGACCAGCCCCAGCATTTT
-,-,TRBJ1-1,TRBV5-1,14,CASSLQITNTEAFF,TGCGCCAGCAGCCTGCAGATTACGAACACTGAAGCTTTCTTT
-,-,TRBJ2-5,TRBV9,12,CASSVREETQYF,TGTGCCAGCAGCGTACGGGAAGAGACCCAGTACTTC
TRBD1,once,TRBJ1-2,TRBV6-1,15,CASSEGDRVGPGYTF,TGTGCCAGCAGTGAAGGGGACAGGGTCGGCCCCGGCTACACCTTC
TRBD1,-,TRBJ2-7,TRBV7-8,17,CASSAKWGTGSRYEQYF,TGTGCCAGCAGCGCAAAGTGGGGGACAGGTTCGAGGTACGAGCAGTACTTC
-,-,TRBJ2-2,TRBV2,13,CASLGTGTGELFF,TGTGCCAGCTTAGGCACCGGCACCGGGGAGCTGTTTTTT
-,-,TRBJ1-4,TRBV9,15,CASSSDQGGEEKLFF,TGTGCCAGCAGCTCCGACCAAGGGGGAGAAGAAAAACTGTTTTTT
-,-,TRBJ2-7,TRBV1,18,CTSSQDRGPGRSSYEQYF,TGCACCAGCAGCCAAGACAGGGGGCCCGGGAGGTCCTCCTACGAGCAGTACTTC
-,-,TRBJ2-3,TRBV30,13,CGASRAWPDTQYF,TGTGGAGCGTCCCGGGCTTGGCCAGATACGCAGTATTTT
TRBD2,few,TRBJ2-3,TRBV7-7,16,CASSLRASGKADTQYF,TGTGCTAGCAGCTTAAGGGCTAGCGGGAAGGCAGATACGCAGTATTTT
TRBD2,-,TRBJ2-1,TRBV4-2,17,CASSPAETSFRHNEQFF,TGTGCCAGCAGCCCCGCCGAGACTAGCTTTCGCCACAATGAGCAGTTCTTC
-,-,TRBJ1-1,TRBV30,13,CAWDPLTNTEAFF,TGTGCCTGGGACCCACTTACGAACACTGAAGCTTTCTTT
TRBD1,-,TRBJ1-1,TRBV6-1,14,CASSESGGITEAFF,TGTGCCAGCAGTGAATCAGGGGGCATTACTGAAGCTTTCTTT
TRBD2,-,TRBJ2-5,TRBV5-1,15,CASKEVRGGRETQYF,TGCGCCAGTAAAGAGGTCCGGGGGGGCCGAGAGACCCAGTACTTC
TRBD2,-,TRBJ2-2,TRBV19,15,CASSNYLAGVGELFF,TGTGCCAGTAGTAATTACCTAGCGGGGGTCGGGGAGCTGTTTTTT